The 22 T cell receptor beta chains presented below share a single source sample, sequenced in a study of T cell clonality in common variable immunodeficiency. Only in-frame clones appear in the TCRdb table, and some are missing; sequencing was by immunoSEQ multiplex PCR. This repertoire holds tens of thousands of clones, and none appear only once. The specimen sequenced was peripheral blood mononuclear cells. The source of these receptors is a person aged 18 to 75 in good health.

This clone was recorded at least ten times. With the read ending 3 residues before the CDR3 end, the germline J gene is used to fill in that end. The chain uses TRBV12-5 and TRBJ2-5; no definite D call. The germline V gene has CDR1 LGHNT and CDR2 FRNRAP. The CDR3 is 14 amino acids. With 1 base removed from V and 1 base from J, the gap between germline ends came to 7 bases. The CDR3 DNA, read in part, is TGTGCTAGTGGTTTGGATACTACCCAAGAGACC. Its translation: CASGLDTTQET. The entire CDR3 is CASGLDTTQETQYF.

In this sample, this clone turned up many times. The missing CDR3 end, 3 residues past where the read stops, is filled in from the germline J gene. The chain carries TRBV5-4 and TRBJ2-2, with a possible D match to TRBD2 (6 bases). V was cut by 3 bases and J by 2 bases, with 14 bases left in between. Per the germline V gene, CDR1 is SGHNT and CDR2 is YYREEE (reference sequence). The CDR3 spans 16 residues. The chain's CDR3 is CASSSPGTSNTGELFF. CDR3 DNA, as far as it was read: TGTGCCAGCAGCTCTCCCGGGACTTCTAACACCGGGGAG.

The table lists this clone with many counts. The sequenced CDR3 bases are TGTGCCAGCAGTTTCGAGCAGGGGGCTATGCAGACC. Protein sequence: CASSFEQGAMQT. The whole CDR3 sequence is CASSFEQGAMQTQYF. The chain employs TRBV28 and TRBJ2-5; 8 bases are shared with TRBD1. The read stops 3 residues short of the end of the CDR3; the missing end is completed from the germline J gene. With V trimmed by 3 bases and J by 6 bases, 9 bases remained unmatched. Germline CDR1 is MDHEN and CDR2 is SYDVKM. This CDR3 spans 15 amino acids.

This clone was recorded many times. The read ends 3 residues early relative to the CDR3; the germline J gene fills the gap. The genes are TRBV18 and TRBJ2-6, with a weak D call TRBD1 (5 bases). The CDR3 is 16 residues long. Trimming took off 1 base at V and 4 bases at J, with 11 bases between the two ends. Germline values: CDR1 KGHSH, CDR2 LQKENI. The sequenced part of the CDR3 DNA is TGTGCCAGCTCACCACAGGGGCTGGGCGGGGCCAACGTC. It translates to CASSPQGLGGANV. The whole CDR3 reads CASSPQGLGGANVLTF.

This clone was counted at least ten times. Read data end 3 residues before the CDR3 end; the end is taken from the germline J gene. V is TRBV28 and J is TRBJ1-5; possibly TRBD1 for D (5 bases). The germline gives CDR1 MDHEN, CDR2 SYDVKM. CDR3 length: 13 residues. V dropped 4 bases and J dropped 4 bases, with 8 bases sitting between them. CDR3 bases read: TGTGCCAGCAGTTCCAGGGTTAATCAGCCC. Encoded protein: CASSSRVNQP. The complete CDR3 sequence is CASSSRVNQPQHF.

In this sample, this clone turned up a few times. Read data end 3 residues before the CDR3 end; the end is taken from the germline J gene. The gene calls are TRBV2 and TRBJ1-2, with D possibly matching TRBD1 (6 bases). CDR3 length: 15 amino acids. In germline, CDR1 is SNHLY, CDR2 FYNNEI. The V and J ends lost 8 bases and 4 bases respectively, with 20 bases between them. The CDR3 region is CASSEGGTYIYGYTF. CDR3 DNA, as far as it was read: TGTGCCAGCTCCGAGGGGGGGACATATATCTATGGC. Drawing the rest from reference TRBV2 and TRBJ1-2, the complete variable domain is EPEVTQTPSHQVTQMGQEVILRCVPISNHLYFYWYRQILGQKVEFLVSFYNNEISEKSEIFDDQFSVERPDGSNFTLKIRSTKLEDSAMYFCASSEGGTYIYGYTFGSGTRLTVV.

The CDR3 region is CASRRGGGFNEQYF. The part of the CDR3 DNA that was read is TGCGCCAGCAGGAGGGGGGGTGGTTTCAACGAG. This chain joins TRBV5-1 and TRBJ2-7, with a weak D call TRBD2 (7 bases). The read comes to an end 3 residues before the CDR3 does, leaving the germline J gene to fill in the end. V was pared by 5 bases and J by 5 bases, with 17 bases between. This CDR3 region has 14 residues. Germline V gene lookup returns CDR1 SGHRS and CDR2 YFSETQ.

This clone turned up a few times. The read ends 3 residues early relative to the CDR3; the germline J gene fills the gap. V gene TRBV10-3 combines with J gene TRBJ2-5, with a possible D match to TRBD2 (6 bases). This CDR3 is 12 amino acids long. Between the trimmed V and J ends, which lost 8 bases and 3 bases, there was a span of 10 bases. Germline loops: CDR1 ENHRY, CDR2 SYGVKD. CDR3 loop: CAIGDFEETQYF. The part of the CDR3 DNA that was read is TGTGCCATCGGGGACTTCGAAGAGACC.

This clone showed up just a few times. The DNA ends 3 residues before the CDR3 does, and the rest of the CDR3 is filled in from the germline J gene. This chain joins TRBV7-9 and TRBJ2-7; 8 nucleotides align to TRBD1. The V segment lost 8 bases and the J segment 2 bases; nucleotides outside the gene matches: 8. Germline loops: CDR1 SEHNR, CDR2 FQNEAQ (reference sequence). CDR3 length equals 14 residues. This CDR3 reads CASVSWDRTYEQYF. The sequenced CDR3 bases are TGTGCCAGCGTTAGTTGGGACAGGACCTACGAG.

This clone was seen ten or more times. Read sequence stops 3 residues before the CDR3 end, and the germline J gene provides the missing end. The genes are TRBV20-1 and TRBJ2-1; 9 nucleotides align to TRBD2. Germline values: CDR1 DFQATT, CDR2 SNEGSKA (reference sequence). V lost 5 bases, J lost 4 bases, and 9 bases stayed unmatched. The CDR3 covers 15 residues. CDR3 region: CSAVTGTSPYNEQFF. The part of the CDR3 DNA that was read is TGCAGTGCTGTAACCGGGACTAGCCCATACAATGAG.

This clone was picked up many times. The sequence runs out 3 residues before the end of the CDR3; the remainder is reconstructed from the germline J gene. The V call is TRBV12-3 or TRBV12-4, the J call TRBJ1-1; 9 positions agree with TRBD1. This CDR3 has 14 residues. V dropped 5 bases and J dropped 5; count of bases not matched to a gene: 6. CDR3: CASSPWTGETEAFF. Partial CDR3 DNA: TGTGCCAGCAGTCCGTGGACAGGGGAAACTGAA.

This clone was recorded at least ten times. The read falls 3 residues short of the CDR3 end, and the missing part is taken from the germline J gene. V is TRBV7-3 and J is TRBJ1-1; perhaps TRBD1 as D (6 bases). The ends were cut back, 5 bases at V and 1 base at J, with 8 bases in the middle. In germline, CDR1 is SGHTA, CDR2 FQGTGA. This CDR3 region has 13 residues. CDR3 residues: CASSRDKNTEAFF. CDR3 DNA, as far as it was read: TGTGCCAGCAGCAGGGACAAGAACACTGAA.

This clone has ten or more counts. The read gets to within 3 residues of the CDR3 end, and the germline J gene fills in the rest. V and J are TRBV20-1 and TRBJ2-1, with 9 positions matching TRBD2. The CDR3 loop spans 14 amino acids. The J segment lost 7 bases and the V segment lost 0 bases, leaving 4 bases of the junction unmatched. The germline V gene encodes CDR1 DFQATT and CDR2 SNEGSKA (reference sequence). The CDR3 region is CSARDSGSGNEQFF. CDR3 bases read: TGCAGTGCTAGAGATAGCGGGAGTGGTAATGAG.

The sample holds many counts of this clone. Read data end 3 residues before the CDR3 end; the end is taken from the germline J gene. Other DNA sequences in this sample translate to the same CDR3. The rearrangement uses TRBV5-1 and TRBJ1-5, with D perhaps matching TRBD1 (6 bases). Between the trimmed V and J ends, which lost 5 bases and 8 bases, there was a span of 17 bases. The CDR3 consists of 14 residues. Germline CDR1 reads SGHRS; CDR2 reads YFSETQ. CDR3 DNA (partial): TGCGCCAGCAGATTAGACAGGAGCCTAAAGCCC. Translated, it gives CASRLDRSLKP. The whole CDR3 region reads CASRLDRSLKPQHF.

In its sample, this clone was seen many times. The CDR3 end is not reached by the read, which stops 3 residues before it; the germline J gene fills it in. The chain uses TRBV5-1 and TRBJ1-5, with a tentative D call TRBD1 (6 bases). The ends were cut back, 5 bases at V and 8 bases at J, with 14 bases in the middle. The CDR3 contains 13 residues. The germline V gene encodes CDR1 SGHRS and CDR2 YFSETQ. The chain's CDR3 is CASSSTGIEPQHF. CDR3 DNA (partial): TGCGCCAGCAGTTCAACAGGGATTGAGCCC.

Ten or more counts support this clone. The sequence runs out 3 residues before the end of the CDR3; the remainder is reconstructed from the germline J gene. This sequence joins TRBV14 and TRBJ2-1, with 9 bases lining up with TRBD2. The CDR3 loop spans 12 amino acids. The trim removed 4 bases at V and 9 bases at J, leaving 1 base unmatched. The germline V gene encodes CDR1 SGHDN and CDR2 FVKESK. CDR3: CASSPSGVEQFF. The sequenced part of the CDR3 DNA is TGTGCCAGCAGCCCTAGCGGGGTTGAG.

A word on this clone: The observed sequence ends 3 residues before the CDR3 terminus, with the missing tail filled in from the germline J gene. The rearrangement uses TRBV20-1 and TRBJ2-1; TRBD2 is a possible D gene (5 bases). CDR1 and CDR2 (germline): DFQATT, SNEGSKA (reference sequence). Trimming pared 0 bases from V and 6 bases from J, leaving 12 bases between. This CDR3 is built from 14 residues. Partial CDR3 DNA: TGCAGTGCTAGAGAACTAGTTCGACGCAATGAG. Its protein product is CSARELVRRNE. The complete CDR3 protein is CSARELVRRNEQFF.

This clone was counted many times. The sequence runs out 3 residues before the end of the CDR3; the remainder is reconstructed from the germline J gene. The chain carries TRBV20-1 and TRBJ1-5, with D perhaps matching TRBD1 (5 bases). With 5 bases removed from V and 9 bases from J, the gap between germline ends came to 23 bases. From germline, CDR1 is DFQATT and CDR2 SNEGSKA (reference sequence). This CDR3 region has 15 residues. The part of the CDR3 DNA that was read is TGCAGTGCTCGCCTGCGGGACTCAACCTTGGGGCCC. Amino acids: CSARLRDSTLGP. The entire CDR3 sequence reads CSARLRDSTLGPQHF.

This clone was counted a few times. Read coverage stops 3 residues before the CDR3 terminus; the germline J gene supplies the remainder. This sequence joins TRBV20-1 and TRBJ2-7, with D perhaps TRBD1 (5 bases). Germline V CDR1 and CDR2: DFQATT, SNEGSKA (reference sequence). The CDR3 has 15 residues. The germline V and J ends were trimmed by 1 base and 5 bases, with 18 bases remaining between them. CDR3 sequence reads: CSARGGPRGLNEQYF. Incomplete CDR3 DNA: TGCAGTGCTAGAGGGGGCCCCCGTGGGTTGAACGAG.

This clone appeared many times. The read ends 3 residues shy of where the CDR3 ends; the end is completed using the germline J gene. The gene calls are TRBV11-2 and TRBJ2-7; TRBD2 matches at 9 bases. Trimming cost V 0 bases and J 4 bases; bases outside gene matches: 4. The V gene's germline CDR1 is SGHAT and CDR2 FQNNGV. The CDR3 has 15 amino acids. The sequenced part of the CDR3 DNA is TGTGCCAGCAGCTTAGACTCTAGCGGGATATACGAG. Its translation is CASSLDSSGIYE. The full CDR3 reads CASSLDSSGIYEQYF.

This clone was detected a few times. The junction does not match germline at one end; this may be a read error. Read data end 3 residues before the CDR3 end; the end is taken from the germline J gene. The chain couples TRBV7-9 to TRBJ1-1; possible D gene TRBD1, 5 bases. Germline loops: CDR1 SEHNR, CDR2 FQNEAQ (reference sequence). The CDR3 length is 13 residues. Here the CDR3 reads CSSSLGGNTEAFF. The part of the CDR3 DNA that was read is TGTTCCAGCAGCTTGGGGGGGAACACTGAA.

This clone was seen ten or more times. The sequenced fragment ends 3 residues before the CDR3 boundary, so the rest is inferred from the germline J gene. J is TRBJ2-2 and V is TRBV2; TRBD2 matches 8 bases. Germline V gives CDR1 SNHLY, CDR2 FYNNEI. The CDR3 is 15 residues long. The trim removed 6 bases at V and 4 bases at J, leaving 7 bases unmatched. The CDR3 sequence: CASRGTSGRTGELFF. CDR3 bases read: TGTGCCAGCAGAGGAACTAGCGGCCGCACCGGGGAG.